A single sample is the source of the 10 T cell receptor beta chains below, sequenced in a study of human T cells and chemical hapten exposure. TCRdb called the RACE reads again in MiXCR, with one record for every CDR3 protein. Of more than 80,000 distinct CDR3 sequences in the sample, about 10% are singletons; the top ten hold approximately 3.4%. Time point meaning: pre-sensitization, week 0. This sample's treatment: therapeutic diphenylcyclopropenone sensitization with weekly scalp DPC. This material consisted of whole blood, taken in connection with sensitization to the hapten diphenylcyclopropenone (DPC). These receptors were obtained from a woman aged 55-75 years with alopecia areata. Some clones in this sample may be carry-over from other donors' samples.

The sample holds many counts of this clonotype. The V call is TRBV13, the J call TRBJ2-7; TRBD2 aligns across 8 bases. Trimming took 5 bases from V and 0 from J; bases not matched to a gene: 6. Germline V gives CDR1 PRHDT, CDR2 FYEKMQ (reference sequence). CDR3 length: 15 amino acids. Written as DNA, the CDR3 is TGTGCCAGCAGCGGCAGCGGGACTAGCTCCTACGAGCAGTACTTC. It translates to CASSGSGTSSYEQYF.

This clonotype was found a few times. The chain combines TRBV18 with TRBJ2-5; 9 nucleotides match TRBD2. J gave up 5 bases and V 0 bases, and 7 bases lay outside the gene matches. The CDR3 has 16 amino acids. Germline V gives CDR1 KGHSH, CDR2 LQKENI. The CDR3, as DNA: TGTGCCAGCTCACCACCGCGCGGGGGGGCCGCCGAGACCCAGTACTTC. It is translated as CASSPPRGGAAETQYF.

The sample holds many counts of this clonotype. This chain connects TRBV18 to TRBJ2-3, with 13 bases matching TRBD2. Per germline, CDR1 KGHSH and CDR2 LQKENI. Losses at the gene ends were 2 bases for V and 4 bases for J; bases not matched to a gene: 6. This CDR3 region has 17 residues. The CDR3: CASSPTSGGAGSDTQYF. The CDR3 bases are TGTGCCAGCTCACCAACTAGCGGGGGGGCCGGATCAGATACGCAGTATTTT.

This clonotype was detected many times. The V gene is TRBV7-9, the J gene TRBJ1-5; D gene unclear. V was cut by 1 base and J by 2 bases, with 9 bases left in between. The CDR3 consists of 15 residues. The germline V gene encodes CDR1 SEHNR and CDR2 FQNEAQ (reference sequence). The CDR3 loop reads CASSLVGVGNQPQHF. CDR3 DNA sequence: TGTGCCAGCAGCTTAGTCGGGGTTGGCAATCAGCCCCAGCATTTT.

The V and J genes are TRBV10-3 and TRBJ2-7; a possible D gene is TRBD2 (5 bases). Trimming cost V 6 bases and J 4 bases, with 10 bases left between them. The CDR3 totals 12 residues. CDR1 is ENHRY, CDR2 SYGVKD, per germline. The CDR3 nucleotides read TGTGCCATCAGAGCCACGGGGTACGAGCAGTACTTC. It encodes CAIRATGYEQYF.

There are many counts of this clonotype. The chain is built from TRBV7-2 and TRBJ2-3; D is ambiguous. CDR3 length equals 13 residues. Germline V CDR1 and CDR2: SGHTA, FQGNSA. With 2 bases removed from V and 2 bases from J, the gap between germline ends came to 5 bases. CDR3 sequence (DNA): TGTGCCAGCAGCTTAAGCCACACAGATACGCAGTATTTT. Its translation is CASSLSHTDTQYF.

The chain employs TRBV12-3 or TRBV12-4 and TRBJ2-2; TRBD2 might be the D (6 bases). V lost 4 bases and J 3 bases, leaving 15 bases between the germline ends. The CDR3 contains 16 residues. As DNA, the CDR3 is TGTGCCAGCAGTTGGCGGATGGAGGGTGACACCGGGGAGCTGTTTTTT. It codes for CASSWRMEGDTGELFF.

This clonotype appeared a few times. Mismatch with germline at one junction end may stem from a read error. The rearrangement uses TRBV5-1 and TRBJ1-2, with D unclear. The CDR3 contains 8 residues. Per the germline V gene, CDR1 is SGHRS and CDR2 is YFSETQ. The CDR3 here is CASKSRTF. As DNA, the CDR3 is TGCGCCAGCAAGTCGCGGACTTTC.

This chain connects TRBV27 to TRBJ2-2; D call uncertain. This CDR3 is 15 amino acids long. The V and J ends lost 5 bases and 5 bases respectively, with 15 bases between them. From germline, CDR1 is MNHEY and CDR2 SMNVEV (reference sequence). CDR3 in amino acids: CASSPRTSGTGELFF. CDR3 DNA sequence: TGTGCCAGCAGTCCCCGGACCTCTGGGACCGGGGAGCTGTTTTTT.

This clonotype has just a few counts. V gene TRBV7-2 combines with J gene TRBJ1-6; TRBD1 matches at 8 bases. CDR1 is SGHTA, CDR2 FQGNSA, per germline. The CDR3 totals 16 residues. The V segment lost 2 bases and the J segment 5 bases; nucleotides outside the gene matches: 5. The CDR3 sequence is CASSLPGTGDNSPLHF. CDR3 nucleotide sequence: TGTGCCAGCAGCTTACCCGGGACAGGCGATAATTCACCCCTCCACTTT.